This TCR beta chain is from a study of CD8 T cells in Susac syndrome. Overall study: Active disease was present in about 6 of the sequenced Susac syndrome patients, whereas about 8 of them were in remission.

Germline loops: CDR1 LNHDA, CDR2 SQIVND (reference sequence). This CDR3 spans 16 amino acids. Between the trimmed V and J ends, which lost 6 bases and 1 base, there was a span of 16 bases. RNA in amounts of roughly 0.5 to 1 ug was reverse transcribed with random hexamers. TCRdb ran MiXCR on the immunoSEQ multiplex PCR reads and lists one entry per CDR3 protein. The table records about 77,000 distinct CDR3 sequences, more than 85% of them present only once. The J gene is TRBJ1-5, the V gene TRBV19; no clear D. Sequenced material: CD4+ T cells from PBMCs. This TCR was sampled from a human donor with Susac syndrome. CDR3 sequence reads: CASSPLRAKSNQPQHF. The DNA for the CDR3 is TGTGCCAGTAGCCCCCTTCGGGCTAAGAGCAATCAGCCCCAGCATTTT.